Here is one TCR beta chain with its context. Its antigen is still unknown. The donors, healthy adults who were HIV-negative, had experienced no recent acute infections or vaccinations. Naive CD4+ cells were CD45RA-selected; the remaining cells were memory. The data were obtained in a study of shared clonotypes between healthy human individuals. Study details: Participating donors consisted of a couple of women and a few men aged 18 to 49. Study-level results: Only a few donors were included, so the genetic and exposure-history diversity represented was limited.

Assay: immunoSEQ multiplex PCR; the TCRdb copy retains only in-frame clones and omits some. The sample comprises some 2,400,000 clones, approximately 94% of which are singletons, and roughly 0.13% rests with the top ten. CDR3 length: 15 amino acids. Germline V gene sequence: CDR1 GTSNPN, CDR2 SVGIG (reference sequence). V was pared by 0 bases and J by 1 base, with 12 bases between. The V and J genes are TRBV30 and TRBJ2-5; D may be TRBD2 (6 bases). The sample consisted of naive CD4+ T cells sorted from blood. Subset reported: CD45RA+ positively selected. The TCR sequence derives from a man in his late teens or twenties in good health. Written as DNA, the CDR3 is TGTGCCTGGAGTGTACAGCTCGGGAGCCAAGAGACCCAGTACTTC. It specifies CAWSVQLGSQETQYF.